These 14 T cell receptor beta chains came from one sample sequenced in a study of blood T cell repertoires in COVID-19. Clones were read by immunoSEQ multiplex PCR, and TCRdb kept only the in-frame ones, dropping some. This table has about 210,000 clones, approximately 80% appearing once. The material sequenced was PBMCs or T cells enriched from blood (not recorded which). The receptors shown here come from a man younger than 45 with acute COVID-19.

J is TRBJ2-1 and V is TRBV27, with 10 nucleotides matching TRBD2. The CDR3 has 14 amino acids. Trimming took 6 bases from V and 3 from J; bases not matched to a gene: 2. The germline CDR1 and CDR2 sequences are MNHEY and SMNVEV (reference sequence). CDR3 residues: CASSGTSVYNEQFF. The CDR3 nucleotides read TGTGCCAGCAGCGGGACTAGCGTCTACAATGAGCAGTTCTTC.

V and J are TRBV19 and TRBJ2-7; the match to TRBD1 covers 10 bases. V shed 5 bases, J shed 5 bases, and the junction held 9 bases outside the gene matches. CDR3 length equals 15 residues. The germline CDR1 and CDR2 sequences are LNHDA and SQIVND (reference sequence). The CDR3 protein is CASSAGQGVYNEQYF. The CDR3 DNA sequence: TGTGCCAGTAGTGCCGGACAGGGGGTCTACAACGAGCAGTACTTC.

CDR3 nucleotide sequence: TGTGCCAGCAGCCAGACCGCTGAGGGCGGCTACACCTTC. Amino acids: CASSQTAEGGYTF. V is TRBV9 and J is TRBJ1-2; D remains unclear. The germline gives CDR1 SGDLS, CDR2 YYNGEE. The CDR3 runs to 13 residues. Trimming shortened V by 4 bases and J by 8 bases, and 15 bases separated the two germline ends.

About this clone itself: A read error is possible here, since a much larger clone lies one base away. This CDR3 is CASSLGQYTEAFF. The CDR3 DNA is TGTGCCAGCAGCTTGGGACAGTACACTGAAGCTTTCTTT. The chain couples TRBV7-6 to TRBJ1-1, with 7 nucleotides matching TRBD1. CDR1 SGHVS and CDR2 FNYEAQ come from the germline V gene. V gave up 3 bases and J gave up 3 bases; unmatched junction bases: 1. The CDR3 spans 13 residues.

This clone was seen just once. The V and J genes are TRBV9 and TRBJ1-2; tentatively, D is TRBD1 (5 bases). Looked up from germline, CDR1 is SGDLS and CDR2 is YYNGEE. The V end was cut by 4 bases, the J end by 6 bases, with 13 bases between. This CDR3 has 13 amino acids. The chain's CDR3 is CASSSYRFDGYTF. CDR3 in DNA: TGTGCCAGCAGCTCATACAGGTTTGATGGCTACACCTTC. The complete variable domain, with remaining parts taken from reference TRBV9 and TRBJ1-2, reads DSGVTQTPKHLITATGQRVTLRCSPRSGDLSVYWYQQSLDQGLQFLIQYYNGEERAKGNILERFSAQQFPDLHSELNLSSLELGDSALYFCASSSYRFDGYTFGSGTRLTVV.

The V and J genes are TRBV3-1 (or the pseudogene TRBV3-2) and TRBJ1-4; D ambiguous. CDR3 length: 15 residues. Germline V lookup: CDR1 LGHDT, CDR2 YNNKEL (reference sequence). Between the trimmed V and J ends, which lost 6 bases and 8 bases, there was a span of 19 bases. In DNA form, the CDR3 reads TGTGCCAGCAGAAAAGTCCCGCAGGAGGGAGAAAAACTGTTTTTT. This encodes CASRKVPQEGEKLFF.

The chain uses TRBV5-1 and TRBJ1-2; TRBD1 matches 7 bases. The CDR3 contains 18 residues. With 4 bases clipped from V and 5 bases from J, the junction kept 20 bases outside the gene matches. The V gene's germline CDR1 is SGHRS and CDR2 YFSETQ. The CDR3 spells CASSKVALVRDSSYGYTF. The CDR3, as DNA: TGCGCCAGCAGCAAGGTAGCCTTGGTTAGGGACAGTTCTTATGGCTACACCTTC.

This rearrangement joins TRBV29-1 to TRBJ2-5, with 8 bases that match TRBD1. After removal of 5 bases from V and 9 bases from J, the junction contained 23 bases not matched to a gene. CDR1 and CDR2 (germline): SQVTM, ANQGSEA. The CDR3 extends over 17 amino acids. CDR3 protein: CSVSFITTGQVSIPQYF. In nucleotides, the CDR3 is TGCAGCGTTTCTTTTATCACGACGGGACAGGTTTCGATACCCCAGTACTTC.

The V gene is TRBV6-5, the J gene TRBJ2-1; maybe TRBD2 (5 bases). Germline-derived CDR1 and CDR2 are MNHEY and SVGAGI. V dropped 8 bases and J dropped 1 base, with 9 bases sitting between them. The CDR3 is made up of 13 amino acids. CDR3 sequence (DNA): TGTGCCAGCGTCGGGAATTCCTACAATGAGCAGTTCTTC. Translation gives CASVGNSYNEQFF.

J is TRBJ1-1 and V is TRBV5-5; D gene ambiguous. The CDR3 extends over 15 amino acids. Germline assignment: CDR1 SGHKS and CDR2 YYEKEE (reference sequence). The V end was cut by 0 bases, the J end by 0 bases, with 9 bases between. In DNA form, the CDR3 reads TGTGCCAGCAGCTTGGCTTGGAGGATGAACACTGAAGCTTTCTTT. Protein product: CASSLAWRMNTEAFF.

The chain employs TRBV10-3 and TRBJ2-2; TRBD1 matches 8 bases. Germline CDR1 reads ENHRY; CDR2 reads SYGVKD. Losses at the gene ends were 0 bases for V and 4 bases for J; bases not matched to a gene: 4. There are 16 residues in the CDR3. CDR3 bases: TGTGCCATCAGTGAGTCTGGCAGGGGGCTCACCGGGGAGCTGTTTTTT. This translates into CAISESGRGLTGELFF.

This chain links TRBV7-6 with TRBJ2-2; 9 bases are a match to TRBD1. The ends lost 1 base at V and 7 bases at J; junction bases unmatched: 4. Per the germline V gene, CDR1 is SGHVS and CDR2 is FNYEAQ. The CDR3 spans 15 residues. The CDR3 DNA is TGTGCCAGCAGCTTAGACAGGGGGCATGGCGGGGAGCTGTTTTTT. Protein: CASSLDRGHGGELFF. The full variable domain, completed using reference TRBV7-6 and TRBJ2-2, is GAGVSQSPRYKVTKRGQDVALRCDPISGHVSLYWYRQALGQGPEFLTYFNYEAQQDKSGLPNDRFSAERPEGSISTLTIQRTEQRDSAMYRCASSLDRGHGGELFFGEGSRLTVL.

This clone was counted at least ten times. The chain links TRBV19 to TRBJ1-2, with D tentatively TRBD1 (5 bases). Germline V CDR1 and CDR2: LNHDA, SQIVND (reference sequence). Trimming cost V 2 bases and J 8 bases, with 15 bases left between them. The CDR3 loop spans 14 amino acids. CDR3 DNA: TGTGCCAGTAGTATACAGGGTACGCAGAAGGGCTACACCTTC. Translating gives CASSIQGTQKGYTF. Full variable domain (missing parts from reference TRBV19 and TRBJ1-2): DGGITQSPKYLFRKEGQNVTLSCEQNLNHDAMYWYRQDPGQGLRLIYYSQIVNDFQKGDIAEGYSVSREKKESFPLTVTSAQKNPTAFYLCASSIQGTQKGYTFGSGTRLTVV.

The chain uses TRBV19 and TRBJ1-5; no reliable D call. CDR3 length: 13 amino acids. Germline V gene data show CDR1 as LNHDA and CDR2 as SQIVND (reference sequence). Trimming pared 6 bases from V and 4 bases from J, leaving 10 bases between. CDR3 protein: CASRTSANQPQHF. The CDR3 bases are TGTGCCAGTAGGACAAGTGCAAATCAGCCCCAGCATTTT. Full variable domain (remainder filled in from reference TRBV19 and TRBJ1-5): DGGITQSPKYLFRKEGQNVTLSCEQNLNHDAMYWYRQDPGQGLRLIYYSQIVNDFQKGDIAEGYSVSREKKESFPLTVTSAQKNPTAFYLCASRTSANQPQHFGDGTRLSIL.